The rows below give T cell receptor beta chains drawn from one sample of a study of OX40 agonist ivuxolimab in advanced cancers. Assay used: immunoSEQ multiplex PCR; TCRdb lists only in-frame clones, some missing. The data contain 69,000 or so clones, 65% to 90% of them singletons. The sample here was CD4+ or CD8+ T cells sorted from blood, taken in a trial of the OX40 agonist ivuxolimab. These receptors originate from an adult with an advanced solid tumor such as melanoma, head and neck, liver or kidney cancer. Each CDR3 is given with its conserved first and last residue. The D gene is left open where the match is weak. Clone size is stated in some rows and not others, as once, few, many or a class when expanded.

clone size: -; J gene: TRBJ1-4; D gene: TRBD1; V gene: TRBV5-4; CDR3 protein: CASSPTGGNHEKLFF; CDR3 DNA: TGTGCCAGCAGCCCGACAGGGGGCAATCATGAAAAACTGTTTTTT
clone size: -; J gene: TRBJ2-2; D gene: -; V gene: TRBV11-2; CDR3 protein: CASSLYNTGELFF; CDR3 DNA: TGTGCCAGCAGCTTATATAATACCGGGGAGCTGTTTTTT
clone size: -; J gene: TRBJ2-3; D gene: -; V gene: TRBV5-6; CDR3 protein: CASSLYRAGIGTDTQYF; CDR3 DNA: TGTGCCAGCAGCTTGTATCGGGCAGGGATTGGTACAGATACGCAGTATTTT
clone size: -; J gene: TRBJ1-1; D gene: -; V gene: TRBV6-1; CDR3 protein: CASSGAGGNTEAFF; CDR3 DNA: TGTGCCAGCAGTGGTGCGGGAGGGAACACTGAAGCTTTCTTT
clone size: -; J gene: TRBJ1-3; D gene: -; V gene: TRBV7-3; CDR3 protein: CASSSGSSGNTIYF; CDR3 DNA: TGTGCCAGCAGCTCGGGCAGCTCTGGAAACACCATATATTTT
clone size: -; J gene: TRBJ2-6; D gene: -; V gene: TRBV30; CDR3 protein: CAWTRTSVQANVLTF; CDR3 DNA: TGTGCCTGGACGCGCACATCTGTGCAGGCCAACGTCCTGACTTTC
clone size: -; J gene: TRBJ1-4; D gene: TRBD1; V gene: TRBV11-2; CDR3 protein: CASSSGQGMGKLFF; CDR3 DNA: TGTGCCAGCAGCTCGGGACAGGGAATGGGAAAACTGTTTTTT
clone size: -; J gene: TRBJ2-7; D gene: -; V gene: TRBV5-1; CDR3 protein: CASNPSGGANPYEQYF; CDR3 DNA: TGCGCCAGCAACCCTTCAGGAGGGGCCAACCCCTACGAGCAGTACTTC
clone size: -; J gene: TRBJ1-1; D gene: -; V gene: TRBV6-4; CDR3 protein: CASKRQANTEAFF; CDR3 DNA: TGTGCCAGCAAGCGCCAGGCGAACACTGAAGCTTTCTTT
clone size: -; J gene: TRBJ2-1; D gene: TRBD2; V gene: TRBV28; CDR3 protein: CASSSPGSGGNNEQFF; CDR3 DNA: TGTGCCAGCAGCTCCCCGGGTAGCGGGGGGAACAATGAGCAGTTCTTC
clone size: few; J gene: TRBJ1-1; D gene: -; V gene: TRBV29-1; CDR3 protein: CSAEGLRRTEAFF; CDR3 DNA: TGCAGCGCGGAGGGGCTCCGGCGGACTGAAGCTTTCTTT
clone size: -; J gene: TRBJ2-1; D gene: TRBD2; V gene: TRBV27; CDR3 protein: CASTGGGRGYNEQFF; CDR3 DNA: TGTGCCAGCACCGGAGGCGGGAGGGGGTACAATGAGCAGTTCTTC
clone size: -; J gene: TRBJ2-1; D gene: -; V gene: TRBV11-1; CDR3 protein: CASSRQGVGYEQFF; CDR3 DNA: TGTGCCAGCAGTCGGCAGGGAGTCGGGTATGAGCAGTTCTTC
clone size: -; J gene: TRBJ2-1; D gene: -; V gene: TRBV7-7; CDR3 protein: CASSLRSMGASEQFF; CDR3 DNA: TGTGCCAGCAGCTTACGCTCGATGGGGGCAAGTGAGCAGTTCTTC
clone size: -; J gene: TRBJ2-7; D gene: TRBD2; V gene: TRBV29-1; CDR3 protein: CSVRAGGSSEQYF; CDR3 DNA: TGCAGCGTCCGAGCGGGAGGGTCTTCCGAGCAGTACTTC
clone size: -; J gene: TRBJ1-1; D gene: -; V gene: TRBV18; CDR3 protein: CASSQQGSEAFF; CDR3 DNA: TGTGCCAGCTCGCAGCAGGGCTCTGAAGCTTTCTTT
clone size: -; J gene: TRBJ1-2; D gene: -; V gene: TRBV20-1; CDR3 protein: CSANMDYGYTF; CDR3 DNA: TGCAGTGCCAACATGGACTATGGCTACACCTTC
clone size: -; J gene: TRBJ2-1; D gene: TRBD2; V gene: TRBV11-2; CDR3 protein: CASSLSGLAGAYNEQFF; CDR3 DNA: TGTGCCAGCAGCTTATCCGGACTAGCGGGGGCCTACAATGAGCAGTTCTTC
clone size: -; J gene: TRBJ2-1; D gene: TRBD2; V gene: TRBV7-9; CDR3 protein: CASSRTSGGFNEQFF; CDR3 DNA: TGTGCCAGCAGCCGGACTAGCGGGGGGTTCAATGAGCAGTTCTTC
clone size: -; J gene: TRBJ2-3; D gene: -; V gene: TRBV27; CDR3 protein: CATPPGGRPADTQYF; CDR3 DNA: TGTGCCACCCCCCCGGGCGGACGTCCCGCAGATACGCAGTATTTT